The clone carrying this T cell receptor (beta chain) was detected once. The antigen is unknown. From germline, CDR1 is SGHRS and CDR2 YFSETQ. This CDR3 is built from 14 residues. Trimming cost V 4 bases and J 7 bases; bases outside gene matches: 10. The sample belongs to a study of shared clonotypes between healthy human individuals. The overall study: The donor group consisted of a couple of women and three men, aged 18 to 49. Whole-study results and caveats: Against clonotypes common to all four donors, non-shared ones had lower generation probabilities. Generally, naive subsets came out with larger estimated richness than memory subsets.

Each subset's genomic DNA was split evenly across several immunoSEQ plates. TCRdb's table, derived via immunoSEQ multiplex PCR, lists solely in-frame clones and lacks some. The table includes about 2.4 million clones, over 85% detected once. This TCR derives from a man in his late teens or twenties in good health. V is TRBV5-1 and J is TRBJ1-1; 7 positions agree with TRBD1. Sequencing used naive CD4+ T cells sorted from blood. Subset noted: CD45RA+ positively selected. The CDR3 protein is CASSQQGNRIEAFF. In DNA form, the CDR3 reads TGCGCCAGCAGCCAACAGGGGAATCGAATTGAAGCTTTCTTT.